The next 28 T cell receptor beta chains were all read from a single sample in a study of blood T cells in healthy people across ages. The second PCR ran roughly 7 to 12 cycles with a sample-barcoded 5' primer and J-beta primers. TCRdb reprocessed the 5' RACE reads with MiXCR, giving one entry per CDR3 protein. Seen here are some 940,000 distinct CDR3 sequences, 25% to 30% observed once, and the top ten hold 9.5% to 13%. This same sample was also part of a study on T cells of mothers and their children.

The sample comprised blood. These TCRs come from a woman between 35 and 50 years old in good health.

This clonotype was seen at least ten times. A read error may account for a junction end that differs from germline. The chain couples TRBV6-5 to TRBJ1-6; no firm D call. Germline V gene lookup returns CDR1 MNHEY and CDR2 SVGAGI. The CDR3 has 15 amino acids. The CDR3 coding sequence is TGTGCCAGCAGTTACTCGAGCTGGCGAAATTCACCCCCCCACTTT. Amino acid sequence: CASSYSSWRNSPPHF.

The rearrangement uses TRBV21-1 and TRBJ1-5; no DNA check was done on the table's D call, TRBD1. TRBV21-1 is listed as a pseudogene. This CDR3 has 14 amino acids. The CDR3 protein is CASSPGHLMEPQHF. The CDR3 bases are TGTGCCAGCAGCCCGGGACACCTAATGGAGCCCCAGCATTTT.

This chain uses TRBV9 with TRBJ2-3, with D perhaps given as TRBD1 or TRBD2 (6 bases each). The length of the CDR3 is 15 residues. V lost 2 bases to trimming and J lost 1 base, with 11 bases between them. Germline-derived CDR1 and CDR2 are SGDLS and YYNGEE. The CDR3, as DNA: TGTGCCAGCAGCGTGGGGGGCCCCGGCACAGATACGCAGTATTTT. This encodes CASSVGGPGTDTQYF.

Turning to this clonotype: This may arise from a read error, as a much more abundant clone is one base away. The J gene is TRBJ1-5, the V gene TRBV28; 7 bases match TRBD1. Near its end, the DNA agrees better with TRBJ2-3, so the J call may be wrong. The germline V gene encodes CDR1 MDHEN and CDR2 SYDVKM. This CDR3 is built from 15 residues. In DNA form, the CDR3 reads TGTGCCAGCAGTCCCATGACAGGGAGTCATCAGCCCCAGTATTTT. This sequence encodes CASSPMTGSHQPQYF.

The J gene is TRBJ1-5, the V gene TRBV2; D gene ambiguous. The CDR3 is made up of 13 amino acids. CDR1 is SNHLY and CDR2 is FYNNEI in the germline V gene. The V gene lost 3 bases and the J gene lost 3 bases, with 6 bases spanning the gap. CDR3 sequence reads: CASSDVFNQPQHF. The CDR3 region has the DNA TGTGCCAGCAGTGACGTATTCAATCAGCCCCAGCATTTT.

This clonotype was observed a handful of times. The chain uses TRBV7-2 and TRBJ2-5; 7 positions agree with TRBD1. The CDR3 totals 13 residues. Germline V lookup: CDR1 SGHTA, CDR2 FQGNSA. V dropped 5 bases and J dropped 5; count of bases not matched to a gene: 5. In nucleotides, the CDR3 is TGTGCCAGCAGCGCCCGGGACAGCGAGACCCAGTACTTC. Translation gives CASSARDSETQYF.

This clonotype has a handful of counts. The chain combines TRBV20-1 with TRBJ2-1, with TRBD1 identical over 7 bases. With 3 bases clipped from V and 1 base from J, the junction kept 9 bases outside the gene matches. The CDR3 is made up of 16 amino acids. CDR1 and CDR2 from the germline V gene are DFQATT and SNEGSKA (reference sequence). CDR3 protein: CSAREVGGVSYNEQFF. CDR3 nucleotide sequence: TGCAGTGCTAGGGAAGTAGGGGGCGTATCCTACAATGAGCAGTTCTTC.

This clonotype was recorded many times. The chain couples TRBV6-6 to TRBJ1-1; possible D gene TRBD1, 5 bases. CDR1 MNHNY and CDR2 SVGAGI come from the germline V gene (reference sequence). This CDR3 has 17 amino acids. Trimming removed 7 bases from V and 1 base from J, with 22 bases in between. The CDR3 region is CASTTRDHGKGNTEAFF. The CDR3 bases are TGTGCCAGCACCACCCGGGACCACGGGAAGGGGAACACTGAAGCTTTCTTT.

This clonotype was observed at least ten times. The rearrangement uses TRBV6-6 and TRBJ1-2; TRBD1 matches 8 bases. CDR3 length: 12 residues. The trim removed 6 bases at V and 8 bases at J, leaving 5 bases unmatched. Germline V CDR1 and CDR2: MNHNY, SVGAGI (reference sequence). CDR3 nucleotide sequence: TGTGCCAGCAGAGACAGGGGAAACGGCTACACCTTC. Its protein is CASRDRGNGYTF.

The chain employs TRBV5-1 and TRBJ1-1; 12 bases line up with TRBD1. Trimming took 0 bases from V and 4 from J; bases not matched to a gene: 10. Germline assignment: CDR1 SGHRS and CDR2 YFSETQ. There are 18 residues in the CDR3. Here the CDR3 DNA reads TGCGCCAGCAGCTTGGGGGCGGGACAGGGGGCGAGGAGCACTGAAGCTTTCTTT. Its protein is CASSLGAGQGARSTEAFF.

V and J are TRBV4-3 and TRBJ2-1, with TRBD2 matching over 12 bases. With 0 bases clipped from V and 4 bases from J, the junction kept 7 bases outside the gene matches. Germline values: CDR1 LGHNA, CDR2 YSLEER. This CDR3 has 18 amino acids. The CDR3 here is CASSQDRWTSGNYNEQFF. For the CDR3, the DNA is TGCGCCAGCAGCCAAGACCGGTGGACTAGCGGGAATTACAATGAGCAGTTCTTC.

This clonotype was seen only a few times. A much larger clone lies a single base off, so this may be a read error. The chain links TRBV7-2 to TRBJ2-5; 10 bases fit TRBD2. CDR1 and CDR2 (germline): SGHTA, FQGNSA. The CDR3 loop spans 14 amino acids. The CDR3 DNA is TGTGCCAGCAGTCTAGCGGGGGTACAAGAGGCCCAGTACTTC. This codes for CASSLAGVQEAQYF.

This clonotype was detected a few times. This chain connects TRBV7-2 to TRBJ1-2; possibly TRBD1 for D (6 bases). The CDR3 is 10 amino acids. Per the germline V gene, CDR1 is SGHTA and CDR2 is FQGNSA. The V gene lost 8 bases and the J gene lost 6 bases, with 7 bases spanning the gap. CDR3 protein: CASAGDGYTF. DNA of the CDR3: TGTGCCAGCGCAGGGGATGGCTACACCTTC. Looking up the rest from reference TRBV7-2 and TRBJ1-2 gives the full variable domain: GAGVSQSPSNKVTEKGKDVELRCDPISGHTALYWYRQSLGQGLEFLIYFQGNSAPDKSGLPSDRFSAERTGGSVSTLTIQRTQQEDSAVYLCASAGDGYTFGSGTRLTVV.

This clonotype showed up just a few times. A single base separates this from a much larger clone, so it may be a read error. The J gene is TRBJ2-5, the V gene TRBV28; D is perhaps TRBD1 (6 bases). TRBJ2-7 matches the DNA end more closely, so the J call is doubtful. This CDR3 region has 14 residues. CDR1 is MDHEN and CDR2 is SYDVKM in the germline V gene. DNA of the CDR3: TGTGCCAGCAGTTTAATAACAGGGAGCTACGAGCAGTACTTC. Its protein is CASSLITGSYEQYF.

This chain joins TRBV7-2 and TRBJ2-5, with 7 positions matching TRBD2. Germline V gene lookup returns CDR1 SGHTA and CDR2 FQGNSA. V shed 5 bases and J 7 bases; nucleotides not matched to a gene: 19. CDR3 length: 17 amino acids. CDR3: CASSPGPSAGTVGTQYF. The CDR3 DNA sequence: TGTGCCAGCAGCCCAGGGCCATCAGCGGGGACTGTAGGGACCCAGTACTTC.

This clonotype was seen many times. The J gene is TRBJ2-1, the V gene TRBV6-4; D is perhaps TRBD2 (6 bases). Germline-derived CDR1 and CDR2 are MRHNA and SNTAGT. The CDR3 length is 14 residues. Trimming cost V 4 bases and J 4 bases, with 11 bases left between them. CDR3 sequence reads: CASSVRGAYNEQFF. The CDR3 bases are TGTGCCAGCAGTGTGCGCGGGGCTTACAATGAGCAGTTCTTC.

This chain links TRBV7-9 with TRBJ2-7, with TRBD2 as a possible D gene (6 bases). Trimming took off 5 bases at V and 6 bases at J, with 17 bases between the two ends. Looked up from germline, CDR1 is SEHNR and CDR2 is FQNEAQ (reference sequence). The CDR3 contains 14 residues. CDR3 sequence reads: CASSPPGTAGEQYF. Here the CDR3 DNA reads TGTGCCAGCAGCCCGCCTGGGACTGCGGGCGAGCAGTACTTC.

This chain connects TRBV28 to TRBJ1-4; the D is unclear. V was cut by 6 bases and J by 2 bases, with 22 bases left in between. The germline V gene encodes CDR1 MDHEN and CDR2 SYDVKM. The CDR3 contains 18 residues. The CDR3 here is CASSAYLSRFGTNEKLFF. CDR3 bases: TGTGCCAGCAGCGCCTACCTTTCTCGTTTTGGGACTAATGAAAAACTGTTTTTT.

This chain connects TRBV18 to TRBJ2-7; the D is unclear. CDR3 length: 14 amino acids. V dropped 3 bases and J dropped 5 bases, with 14 bases sitting between them. Germline V CDR1 and CDR2: KGHSH, LQKENI. The CDR3 sequence is CASSPLWVGDEQYF. Written as DNA, the CDR3 is TGTGCCAGCTCACCCTTATGGGTTGGGGACGAGCAGTACTTC.

This clonotype has just a few counts. This chain uses TRBV20-1 with TRBJ2-1; D gene uncertain. V was shortened by 6 bases and J by 14 bases, with 20 bases between the two germline ends. The CDR3 has 12 residues. The germline CDR1 and CDR2 sequences are DFQATT and SNEGSKA (reference sequence). The CDR3, as DNA: TGCAGTGCCAATCTGGGCTCGACAATTGAGTTCTTC. Its translation: CSANLGSTIEFF.

In this sample, this clonotype turned up many times. The DNA of the CDR3 is TGTGCCAGCAGTCTGGGACCGACGGGGGCCAACGTCCTGACTTTC. Protein product: CASSLGPTGANVLTF. The chain couples TRBV12-3 or TRBV12-4 to TRBJ2-6; D tentatively fits TRBD1 or TRBD2 (5 bases each). CDR3 size: 15 residues. V lost 5 bases and J lost 4, with 12 bases in between.

This clonotype was seen ten or more times. CDR3 region: CSVGEFDREDGYTF. CDR3 nucleotide sequence: TGCAGCGTTGGAGAGTTCGACAGGGAAGATGGCTACACCTTC. The rearrangement joins TRBV29-1 to TRBJ1-2; the match to TRBD1 covers 7 bases. From germline, CDR1 is SQVTM and CDR2 ANQGSEA. This CDR3 has 14 amino acids. Trimming at V came to 4 bases and at J to 6 bases, leaving 11 bases not matched to a gene.

This clonotype was counted ten times or more. V usage is TRBV29-1 and J usage is TRBJ2-7, with D perhaps TRBD1 (5 bases). Deletions cut 4 bases from V and 2 bases from J, with 12 bases between. This CDR3 is built from 13 residues. The V gene's germline CDR1 is SQVTM and CDR2 ANQGSEA. The DNA of the CDR3 is TGCAGCGTTGTAGTCACGGACACCTACGAGCAGTACTTC. Encoded protein: CSVVVTDTYEQYF.

This clonotype was detected a few times. The chain combines TRBV4-3 with TRBJ1-2; D perhaps matches TRBD1 (6 bases). V was cut by 4 bases and J by 7 bases, with 16 bases left in between. Per germline, CDR1 LGHNA and CDR2 YSLEER. This CDR3 is 14 amino acids long. For the CDR3, the DNA is TGCGCCAGCAGCCGGGAGGGGGTGCTGGGTGGCTACACCTTC. The encoded protein is CASSREGVLGGYTF.

This clonotype was detected a few times. The chain combines TRBV4-1 with TRBJ1-3; D might be TRBD1 (6 bases). Trimming took off 0 bases at V and 0 bases at J, with 15 bases between the two ends. The germline V gene has CDR1 MGHRA and CDR2 YSYEKL. The CDR3 extends over 18 amino acids. CDR3 in amino acids: CASSQDGPNRASGNTIYF. CDR3 nucleotide sequence: TGCGCCAGCAGCCAAGATGGCCCAAACAGGGCCTCTGGAAACACCATATATTTT.

The rearrangement joins TRBV3-1 to TRBJ1-2; D is undetermined. Germline V gene lookup returns CDR1 LGHDT and CDR2 YNNKEL (reference sequence). V lost 3 bases and J 7 bases, leaving 12 bases between the germline ends. The CDR3 spans 13 residues. The CDR3 loop reads CASSHRRAGGYTF. CDR3 DNA: TGTGCCAGCAGCCACAGGAGAGCTGGTGGCTACACCTTC.

This clonotype was found a few times. V gene TRBV5-1 combines with J gene TRBJ2-1, with a possible D match to TRBD1 (8 bases). The CDR3 is 13 amino acids. Trimming took off 4 bases at V and 15 bases at J, with 20 bases between the two ends. Germline lookup yields CDR1 SGHRS and CDR2 YFSETQ. This CDR3 is CASSTGGGSSTFF. CDR3 sequence (DNA): TGCGCCAGCAGCACAGGGGGGGGAAGCTCAACGTTCTTC.

The table lists this clonotype with many counts. The chain employs TRBV29-1 and TRBJ1-2, with no clear D. Germline V gene lookup returns CDR1 SQVTM and CDR2 ANQGSEA. The CDR3 contains 11 residues. The CDR3 loop reads CRNGSHYGYTF. In DNA, the CDR3 is TGCAGAAACGGGTCTCACTATGGCTACACCTTC.